This TCR beta chain was recorded in a study of response to subunit inactivated influenza vaccine. In its sample, this clonotype was seen a few times. The antigen is undetermined. TCRdb reprocessed the RT-PCR reads via MiXCR and lists one record per CDR3 protein. This sample carries approximately 500,000 distinct CDR3 sequences, roughly 15% of them seen once, and the ten largest clones take over 8.5%. Regarding the study as a whole: Authors suggested each seasonal flu vaccination may recruit only limited numbers of new T cells.

Germline V gene data show CDR1 as SGHRS and CDR2 as YFSETQ. V lost 5 bases and J lost 0, with 17 bases in between. The CDR3 spans 16 residues. This TCR derives from a man over 45 who received an inactivated influenza vaccine. The chain carries TRBV5-1 and TRBJ1-1; D remains ambiguous. The specimen comprised PBMCs from blood, sampled 12 days after vaccination. CDR3 amino acids: CASSQDPPLMNTEAFF. In DNA form, the CDR3 reads TGCGCCAGCAGTCAGGATCCCCCACTTATGAACACTGAAGCTTTCTTT.